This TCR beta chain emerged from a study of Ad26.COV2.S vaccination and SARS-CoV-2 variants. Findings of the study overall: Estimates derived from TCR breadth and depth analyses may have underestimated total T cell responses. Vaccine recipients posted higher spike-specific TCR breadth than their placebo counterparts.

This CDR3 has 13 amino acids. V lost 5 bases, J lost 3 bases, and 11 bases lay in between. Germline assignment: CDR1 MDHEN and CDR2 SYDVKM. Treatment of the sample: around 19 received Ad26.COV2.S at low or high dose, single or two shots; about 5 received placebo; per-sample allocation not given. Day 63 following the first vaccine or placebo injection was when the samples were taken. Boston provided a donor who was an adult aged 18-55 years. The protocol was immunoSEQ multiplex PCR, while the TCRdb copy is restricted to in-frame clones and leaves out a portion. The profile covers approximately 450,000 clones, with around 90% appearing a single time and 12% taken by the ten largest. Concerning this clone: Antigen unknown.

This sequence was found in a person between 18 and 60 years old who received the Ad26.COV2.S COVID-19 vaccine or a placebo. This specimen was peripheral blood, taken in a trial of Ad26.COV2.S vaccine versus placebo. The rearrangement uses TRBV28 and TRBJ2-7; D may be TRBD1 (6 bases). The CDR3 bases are TGTGCCAGCAGTACAGGGAACCTCTACGAGCAGTACTTC. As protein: CASSTGNLYEQYF.